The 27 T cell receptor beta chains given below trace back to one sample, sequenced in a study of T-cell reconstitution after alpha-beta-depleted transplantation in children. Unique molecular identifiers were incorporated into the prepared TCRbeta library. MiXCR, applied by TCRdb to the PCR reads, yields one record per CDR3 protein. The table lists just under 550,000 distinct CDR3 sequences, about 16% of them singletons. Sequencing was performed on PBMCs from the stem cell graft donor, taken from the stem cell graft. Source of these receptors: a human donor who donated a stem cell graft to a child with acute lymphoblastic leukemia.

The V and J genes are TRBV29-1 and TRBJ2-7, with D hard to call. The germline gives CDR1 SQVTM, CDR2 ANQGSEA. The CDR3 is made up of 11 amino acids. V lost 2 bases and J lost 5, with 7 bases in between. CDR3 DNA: TGCAGCGTTGAAACGGTCGACGAGCAGTACTTC. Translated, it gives CSVETVDEQYF.

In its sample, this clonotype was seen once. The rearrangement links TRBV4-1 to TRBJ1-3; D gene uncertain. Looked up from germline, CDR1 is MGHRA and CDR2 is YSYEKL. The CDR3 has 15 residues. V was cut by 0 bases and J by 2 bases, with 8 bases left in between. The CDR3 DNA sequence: TGCGCCAGCAGCCAAGAAACATGGCCTGGAAACACCATATATTTT. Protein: CASSQETWPGNTIYF.

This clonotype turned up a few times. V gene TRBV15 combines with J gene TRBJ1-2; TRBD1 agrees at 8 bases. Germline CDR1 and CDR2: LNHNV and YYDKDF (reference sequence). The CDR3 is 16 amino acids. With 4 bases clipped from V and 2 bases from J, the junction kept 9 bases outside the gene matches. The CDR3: CATSTYLDRENYGYTF. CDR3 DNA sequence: TGTGCCACCAGCACTTACTTGGACAGGGAAAACTATGGCTACACCTTC.

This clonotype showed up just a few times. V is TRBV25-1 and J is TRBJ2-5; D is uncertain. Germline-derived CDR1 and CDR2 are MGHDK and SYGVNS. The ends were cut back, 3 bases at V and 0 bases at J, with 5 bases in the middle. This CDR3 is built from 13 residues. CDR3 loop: CASSEQNQETQYF. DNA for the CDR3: TGTGCCAGCAGTGAGCAGAACCAAGAGACCCAGTACTTC. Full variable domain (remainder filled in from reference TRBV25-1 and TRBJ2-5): EADIYQTPRYLVIGTGKKITLECSQTMGHDKMYWYQQDPGMELHLIHYSYGVNSTEKGDLSSESTVSRIRTEHFPLTLESARPSHTSQYLCASSEQNQETQYFGPGTRLLVL.

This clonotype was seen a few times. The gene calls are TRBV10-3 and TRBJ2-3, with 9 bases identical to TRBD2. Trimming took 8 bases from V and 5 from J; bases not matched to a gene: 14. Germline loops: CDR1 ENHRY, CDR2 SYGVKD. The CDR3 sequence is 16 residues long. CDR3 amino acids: CAIHDPTSGLVDTQYF. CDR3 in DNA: TGTGCCATCCACGATCCAACTAGCGGGTTGGTAGATACGCAGTATTTT.

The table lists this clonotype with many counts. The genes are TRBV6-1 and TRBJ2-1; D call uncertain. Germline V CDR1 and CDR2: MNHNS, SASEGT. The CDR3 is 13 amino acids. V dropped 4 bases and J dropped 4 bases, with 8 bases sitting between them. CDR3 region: CASSARVYNEQFF. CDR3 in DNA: TGTGCCAGCAGTGCCCGGGTTTACAATGAGCAGTTCTTC.

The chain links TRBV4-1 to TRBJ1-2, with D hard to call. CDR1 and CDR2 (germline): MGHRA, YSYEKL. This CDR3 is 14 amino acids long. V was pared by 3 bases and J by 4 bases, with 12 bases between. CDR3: CASSQGLGGYGYTF. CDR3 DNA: TGCGCCAGCAGCCAGGGCTTGGGTGGCTATGGCTACACCTTC.

The CDR3 reads CASTGQGKDEQFF. The CDR3 DNA reads TGTGCCAGCACGGGACAGGGGAAAGATGAGCAGTTCTTC. The chain joins TRBV12-3 or TRBV12-4 to TRBJ2-1; 10 bases are a match to TRBD1. The CDR3 has 13 residues. Unmatched junction bases numbered 5, after V lost 7 bases and J lost 8 bases.

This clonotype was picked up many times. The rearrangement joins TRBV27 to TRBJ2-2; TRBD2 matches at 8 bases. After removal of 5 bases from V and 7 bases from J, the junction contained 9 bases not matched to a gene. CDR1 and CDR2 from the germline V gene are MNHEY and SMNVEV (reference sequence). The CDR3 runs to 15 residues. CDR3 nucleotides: TGTGCCAGCAGTGGAAGCGGGAGAGGGAACGGGGAGCTGTTTTTT. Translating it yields CASSGSGRGNGELFF.

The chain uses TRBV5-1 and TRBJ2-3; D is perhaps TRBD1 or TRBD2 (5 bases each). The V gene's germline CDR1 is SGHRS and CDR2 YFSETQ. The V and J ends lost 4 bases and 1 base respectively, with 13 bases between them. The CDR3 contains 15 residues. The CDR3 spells CASSARDGGTDTQYF. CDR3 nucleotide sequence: TGCGCCAGCAGCGCACGGGACGGTGGCACAGATACGCAGTATTTT.

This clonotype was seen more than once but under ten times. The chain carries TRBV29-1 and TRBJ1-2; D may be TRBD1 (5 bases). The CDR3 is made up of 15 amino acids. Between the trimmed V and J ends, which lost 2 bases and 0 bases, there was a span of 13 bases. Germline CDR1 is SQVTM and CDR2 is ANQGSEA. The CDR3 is CSVEFPGVSNYGYTF. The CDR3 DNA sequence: TGCAGCGTTGAATTTCCGGGGGTCTCTAACTATGGCTACACCTTC.

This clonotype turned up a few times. This CDR3 reads CSARVSLDRGAAYEQYF. The CDR3 nucleotides are TGCAGTGCTAGAGTGTCATTGGACAGGGGGGCCGCCTACGAGCAGTACTTC. V gene TRBV20-1 combines with J gene TRBJ2-7, with 10 bases identical to TRBD1. Germline V gives CDR1 DFQATT, CDR2 SNEGSKA (reference sequence). This CDR3 region has 17 residues. The trim removed 1 base at V and 2 bases at J, leaving 11 bases unmatched.

The CDR3, as DNA: TGCAGTGCTAGACTACCCGGACAGTATGGCTACACCTTC. It translates to CSARLPGQYGYTF. The chain recombines TRBV20-1 with TRBJ1-2; D possibly corresponds to TRBD1 (6 bases). The CDR3 loop spans 13 amino acids. The V end lost 2 bases, the J end lost 5 bases, and 12 bases lay between the germline ends. CDR1 is DFQATT, CDR2 SNEGSKA, per germline (reference sequence).

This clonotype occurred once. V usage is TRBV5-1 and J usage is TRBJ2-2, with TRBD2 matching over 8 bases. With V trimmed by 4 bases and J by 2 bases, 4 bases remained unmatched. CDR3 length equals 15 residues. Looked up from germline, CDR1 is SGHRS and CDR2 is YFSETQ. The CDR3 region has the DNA TGCGCCAGCAGCCACACTAGCGGAAACACCGGGGAGCTGTTTTTT. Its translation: CASSHTSGNTGELFF.

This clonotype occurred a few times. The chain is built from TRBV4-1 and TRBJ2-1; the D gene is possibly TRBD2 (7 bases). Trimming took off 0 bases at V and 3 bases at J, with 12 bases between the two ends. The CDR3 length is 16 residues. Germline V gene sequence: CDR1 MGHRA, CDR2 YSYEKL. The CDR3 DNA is TGCGCCAGCAGCCAAGATCGGGGGGCTATCTACAATGAGCAGTTCTTC. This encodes CASSQDRGAIYNEQFF.

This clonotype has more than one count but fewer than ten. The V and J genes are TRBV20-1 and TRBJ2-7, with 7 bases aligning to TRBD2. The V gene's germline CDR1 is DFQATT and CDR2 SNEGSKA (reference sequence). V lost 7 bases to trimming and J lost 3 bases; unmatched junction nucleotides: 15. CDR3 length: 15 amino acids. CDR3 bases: TGCAGTGGCAGAAGGGGAGCGGGACCCTACTACGAGCAGTACTTC. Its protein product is CSGRRGAGPYYEQYF.

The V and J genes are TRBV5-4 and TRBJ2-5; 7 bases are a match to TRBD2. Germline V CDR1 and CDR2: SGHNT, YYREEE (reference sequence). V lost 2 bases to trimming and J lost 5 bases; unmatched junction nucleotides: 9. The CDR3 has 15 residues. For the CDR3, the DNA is TGTGCCAGCAGCTTTCAAGGGGCGGGAGTTGAGACCCAGTACTTC. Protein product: CASSFQGAGVETQYF.

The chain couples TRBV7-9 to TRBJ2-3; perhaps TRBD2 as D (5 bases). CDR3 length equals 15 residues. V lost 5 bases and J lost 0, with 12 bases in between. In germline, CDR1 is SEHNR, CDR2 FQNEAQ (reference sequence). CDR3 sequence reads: CASSLKRISTDTQYF. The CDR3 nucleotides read TGTGCCAGCAGCCTTAAGCGGATCAGCACAGATACGCAGTATTTT.

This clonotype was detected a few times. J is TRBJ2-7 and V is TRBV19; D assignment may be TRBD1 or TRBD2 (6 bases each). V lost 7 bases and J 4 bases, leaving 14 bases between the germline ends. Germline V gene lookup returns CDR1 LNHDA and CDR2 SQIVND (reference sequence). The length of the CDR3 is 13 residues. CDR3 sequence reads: CASNALGGYEQYF. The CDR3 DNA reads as TGTGCCAGTAATGCATTAGGGGGGTACGAGCAGTACTTC.

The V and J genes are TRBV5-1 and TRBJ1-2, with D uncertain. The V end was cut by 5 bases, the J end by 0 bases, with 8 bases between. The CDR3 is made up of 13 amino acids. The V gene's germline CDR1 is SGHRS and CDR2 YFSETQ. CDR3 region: CASSSRTNYGYTF. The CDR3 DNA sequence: TGCGCCAGCAGTTCCAGGACTAACTATGGCTACACCTTC. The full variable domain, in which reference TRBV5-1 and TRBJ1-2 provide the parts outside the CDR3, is KAGVTQTPRYLIKTRGQQVTLSCSPISGHRSVSWYQQTPGQGLQFLFEYFSETQRNKGNFPGRFSGRQFSNSRSEMNVSTLELGDSALYLCASSSRTNYGYTFGSGTRLTVV.

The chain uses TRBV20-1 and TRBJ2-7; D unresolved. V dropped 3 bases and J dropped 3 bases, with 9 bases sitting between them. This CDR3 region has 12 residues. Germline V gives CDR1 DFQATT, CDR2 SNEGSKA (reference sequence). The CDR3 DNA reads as TGCAGTGCTAGGTTCTCGGACTACGAGCAGTACTTC. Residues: CSARFSDYEQYF.

The CDR3 is CASSQVGTLDTGELFF. The CDR3 coding sequence is TGCGCCAGCAGCCAAGTAGGGACACTCGACACCGGGGAGCTGTTTTTT. V usage is TRBV4-1 and J usage is TRBJ2-2; maybe TRBD1 (6 bases). V was pared by 1 base and J by 3 bases, with 12 bases between. Germline V gene lookup returns CDR1 MGHRA and CDR2 YSYEKL. The length of the CDR3 is 16 residues.

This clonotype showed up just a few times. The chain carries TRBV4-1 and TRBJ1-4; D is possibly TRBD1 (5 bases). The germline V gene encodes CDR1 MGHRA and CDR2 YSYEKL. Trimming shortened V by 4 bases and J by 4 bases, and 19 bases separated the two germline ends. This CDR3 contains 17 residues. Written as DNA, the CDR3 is TGCGCCAGCAGCCCCCGATTAGTGGGGGGGGTTAATGAAAAACTGTTTTTT. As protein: CASSPRLVGGVNEKLFF.

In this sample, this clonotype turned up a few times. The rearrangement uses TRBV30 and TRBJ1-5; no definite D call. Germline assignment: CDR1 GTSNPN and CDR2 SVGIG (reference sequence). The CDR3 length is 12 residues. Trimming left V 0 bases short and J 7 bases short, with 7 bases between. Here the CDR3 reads CAWSVGGQPQHF. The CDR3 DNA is TGTGCCTGGAGTGTAGGAGGACAGCCCCAGCATTTT. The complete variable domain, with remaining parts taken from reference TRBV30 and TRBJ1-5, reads SQTIHQWPATLVQPVGSPLSLECTVEGTSNPNLYWYRQAAGRGLQLLFYSVGIGQISSEVPQNLSASRPQDRQFILSSKKLLLSDSGFYLCAWSVGGQPQHFGDGTRLSIL.

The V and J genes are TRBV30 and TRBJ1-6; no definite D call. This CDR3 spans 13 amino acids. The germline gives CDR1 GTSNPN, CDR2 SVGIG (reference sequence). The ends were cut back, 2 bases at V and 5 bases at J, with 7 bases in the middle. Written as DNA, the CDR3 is TGTGCCTGGAGTAATCAGGATAATTCACCCCTCCACTTT. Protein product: CAWSNQDNSPLHF.

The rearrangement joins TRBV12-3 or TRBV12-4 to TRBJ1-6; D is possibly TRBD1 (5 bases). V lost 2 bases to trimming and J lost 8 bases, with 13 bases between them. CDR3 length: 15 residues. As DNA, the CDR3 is TGTGCCAGCAGTTTAAGGGGCGGCGGCTATTCACCCCTCCACTTT. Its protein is CASSLRGGGYSPLHF.

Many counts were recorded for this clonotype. The CDR3 spells CASSYSTDTQYF. Written as DNA, the CDR3 is TGCGCCAGCAGCTACAGCACAGATACGCAGTATTTT. The V gene is TRBV5-1, the J gene TRBJ2-3, with D hard to call. The CDR3 is made up of 12 amino acids. Trimming cost V 3 bases and J 0 bases, with 2 bases left between them. Per germline, CDR1 SGHRS and CDR2 YFSETQ.